Described below is a single T cell receptor beta chain sequence and its context. This clonotype was found many times. Its antigen has not been determined. Base qualities are not provided; no much larger clone lies one nucleotide away. The data were taken from a study of T cells in Graves' hyperthyroidism and ophthalmopathy (dated by TCRdb to the late 2010s). Regarding the research as a whole: Peripheral blood was collected at initial diagnosis, before any treatment. The 100 discovery patients were randomly divided into training and test sets at a 7:3 ratio. An independent validation cohort of under 20 hyperthyroidism patients and 17 patients who later progressed to ophthalmopathy tested prospective prediction of ophthalmopathy. The paper describes TCR Vbeta CDR3 sequencing of 140 or so peripheral blood samples, made up of 40 to 45 ophthalmopathy patients, around 78 hyperthyroidism patients and 17 progressor patients. In addition, the study compared T-cell repertoires in thyroid tissue and in blood from a handful of Graves' hyperthyroidism patients. To identify distinguishing TCR V-J signatures, a discovery cohort of about a hundred patients was used, comprising some 43 with Graves' ophthalmopathy and 57 with stable Graves' hyperthyroidism. After blood sampling, hyperthyroidism patients were treated with methimazole at a starting dose of 30 mg daily, and ophthalmopathy patients were treated with high-dose intravenous methylprednisolone.

Stable Graves' hyperthyroidism was defined as the absence of progression to ophthalmopathy over 18 months of follow-up. The hyperthyroidism patients were between 18 and 65 years old and newly diagnosed, with a disease duration of less than 2 months. The study excluded patients with uncontrolled infections, other autoimmune diseases, pregnancy or lactation. Diagnoses were based on clinical symptoms, serum thyroxine and TRAb, thyroid ultrasound and orbital computed tomography. Ficoll-Paque density gradient centrifugation was used to isolate PBMCs from around 10 ml of fresh peripheral blood. Total RNA was extracted using Trizol reagent, and RNA quality was assessed on an Agilent 2100 Bioanalyzer. On the study overall, not on this receptor specifically: Most expanded thyroid clonotypes (frequency above 0.001) were also detected in blood, a finding suggesting that blood repertoires may reflect thyroid immune responses. No statistical method was used to set the sample size in advance, and investigators knew the group allocation. In cross-validation, a model built on a 13 V-J signature told ophthalmopathy apart from stable hyperthyroidism with just under 90% sensitivity and approximately 81% specificity, and in testing the same model reached 80%/75%. In validation, the model predicted progression to ophthalmopathy a median of approximately 6.6 months before onset, with approximately 68% sensitivity and 72.22% specificity.

The TCR beta CDR3 regions were amplified from the RNA transcripts. The TCR CDR3 was subjected to a first round of RT-PCR using the HTBI primer set and the Qiagen OneStep RT-PCR kit. A second multiplex PCR round built the libraries, followed by size selection and purification. Paired-end sequencing of the libraries was performed with 100 bp reads on an Illumina HiSeq2000. The original pipeline was this. SOAPnuke was used to process the raw data, throwing out any read that contained adapters or uncalled bases, had a mean Phred below 15, or lacked an exact constant-primer or identifier match. COPE v1.2.5 was used to merge the high-quality paired reads, and each unique nucleotide sequence was defined as a clonotype. MiTCR v1.1 was used to align the clonotypes against IMGT TRBV, TRBD and TRBJ reference segments. Only V-J combinations with frequency above 0.0001, covering approximately 99% of repertoires, were analysed. The TCS score was defined as F50 (clonal expansion) divided by E x V (chaos), with BLOSUM62-based TCRdist calculated between CDR3 peptides within each V-J. Welch's t-statistics and random forest reduced around 520 V-J features to around 14, which were used in a naive Bayes classifier (R e1071). In-frame beta chains were kept once TCRdb had trimmed the public reads at Q25 with fastp and called clones with MiXCR. A single entry per CDR3 protein holds the most common genes and DNA from its merged rows. None of the V and J calls come from the authors' own analysis; TCRdb made them. The sample has fewer than 550,000 distinct CDR3 sequences on record, 15% to 18% of them singletons. The top ten constitute 14% of the sample.

From V the trimming removes 5 bases and from J it removes 0 bases, while the gene matches leave 11 bases of the junction unaccounted for. CDR1 and CDR2 are drawn from the germline V gene: KGHDR, SFDVKD. The cysteine opens and the phenylalanine closes a CDR3 of 17 amino acids. The only DNA kept is the CDR3, 51 bases in frame from the first base. In this chain, TRBV24-1 is recombined with TRBJ1-2; 7 central bases correspond to TRBD1. This TCR was recovered from a woman aged 18-29 years with Graves' hyperthyroidism. Sequenced material: blood. Here the CDR3 is given as CATSGGPGQGANYGYTF. The DNA is as follows: TGTGCCACCAGTGGAGGGCCTGGGCAGGGGGCTAACTATGGCTACACCTTC.